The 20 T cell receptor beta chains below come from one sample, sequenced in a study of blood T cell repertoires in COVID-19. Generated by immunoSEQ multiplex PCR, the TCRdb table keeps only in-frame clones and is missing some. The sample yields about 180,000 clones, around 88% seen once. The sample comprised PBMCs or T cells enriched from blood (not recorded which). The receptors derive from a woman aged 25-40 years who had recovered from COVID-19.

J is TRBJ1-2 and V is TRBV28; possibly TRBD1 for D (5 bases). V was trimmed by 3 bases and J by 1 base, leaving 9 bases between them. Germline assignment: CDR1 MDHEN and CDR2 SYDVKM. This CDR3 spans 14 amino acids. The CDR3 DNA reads TGTGCCAGCAGTTTGCAGGGCGGTAACTATGGCTACACCTTC. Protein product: CASSLQGGNYGYTF.

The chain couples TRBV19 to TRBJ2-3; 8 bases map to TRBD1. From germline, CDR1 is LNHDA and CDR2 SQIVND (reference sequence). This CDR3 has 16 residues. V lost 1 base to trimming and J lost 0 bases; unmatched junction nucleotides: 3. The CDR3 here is CASSIADRGSTDTQYF. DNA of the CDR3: TGTGCCAGTAGTATAGCCGACAGGGGAAGCACAGATACGCAGTATTTT.

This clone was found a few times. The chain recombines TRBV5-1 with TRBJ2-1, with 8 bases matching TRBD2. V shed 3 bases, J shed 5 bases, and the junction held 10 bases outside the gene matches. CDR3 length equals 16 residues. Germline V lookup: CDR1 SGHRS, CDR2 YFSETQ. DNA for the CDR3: TGCGCCAGCAGCTACGGAGGGAGCGGGAGCAACAATGAGCAGTTCTTC. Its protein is CASSYGGSGSNNEQFF.

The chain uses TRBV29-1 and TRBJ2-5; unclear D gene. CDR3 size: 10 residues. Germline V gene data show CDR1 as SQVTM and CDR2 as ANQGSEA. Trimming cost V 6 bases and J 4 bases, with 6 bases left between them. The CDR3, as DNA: TGCAGCGTCCCCGTAGAGACCCAGTACTTC. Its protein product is CSVPVETQYF.

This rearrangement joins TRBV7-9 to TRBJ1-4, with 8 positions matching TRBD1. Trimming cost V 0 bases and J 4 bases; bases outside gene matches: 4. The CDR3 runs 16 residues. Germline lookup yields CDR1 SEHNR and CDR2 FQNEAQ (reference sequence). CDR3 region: CASSLAGTGGNEKLFF. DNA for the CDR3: TGTGCCAGCAGCTTAGCGGGTACAGGGGGTAATGAAAAACTGTTTTTT.

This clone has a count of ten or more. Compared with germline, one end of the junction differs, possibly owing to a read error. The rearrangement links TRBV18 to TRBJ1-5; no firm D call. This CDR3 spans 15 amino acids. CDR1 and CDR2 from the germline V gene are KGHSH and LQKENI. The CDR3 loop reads CASSPVPGSTQPQHF. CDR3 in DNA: TGTGCCAGCTCCCCTGTACCGGGGAGCACTCAGCCCCAGCATTTT.

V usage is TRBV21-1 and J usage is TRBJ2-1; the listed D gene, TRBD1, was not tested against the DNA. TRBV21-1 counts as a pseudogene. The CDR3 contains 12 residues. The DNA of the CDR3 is TGTGCCAGCAGCCGGACAGGGGTTGAGCAGTTCTTC. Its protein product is CASSRTGVEQFF.

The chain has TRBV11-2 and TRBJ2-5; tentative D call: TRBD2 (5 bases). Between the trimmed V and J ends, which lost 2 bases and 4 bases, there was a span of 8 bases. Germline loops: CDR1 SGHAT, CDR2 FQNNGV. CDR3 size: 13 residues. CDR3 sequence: CASSLRGSETQYF. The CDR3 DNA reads TGTGCCAGCAGCTTACGGGGTTCAGAGACCCAGTACTTC. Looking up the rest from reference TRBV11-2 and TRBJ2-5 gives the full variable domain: EAGVAQSPRYKIIEKRQSVAFWCNPISGHATLYWYQQILGQGPKLLIQFQNNGVVDDSQLPKDRFSAERLKGVDSTLKIQPAKLEDSAVYLCASSLRGSETQYFGPGTRLLVL.

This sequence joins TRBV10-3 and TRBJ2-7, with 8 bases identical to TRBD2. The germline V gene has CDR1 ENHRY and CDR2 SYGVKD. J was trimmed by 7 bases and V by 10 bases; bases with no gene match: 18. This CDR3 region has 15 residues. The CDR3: CATRTEGLVHPEQYF. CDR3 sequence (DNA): TGTGCCACCAGAACGGAGGGACTAGTTCATCCTGAGCAGTACTTC.

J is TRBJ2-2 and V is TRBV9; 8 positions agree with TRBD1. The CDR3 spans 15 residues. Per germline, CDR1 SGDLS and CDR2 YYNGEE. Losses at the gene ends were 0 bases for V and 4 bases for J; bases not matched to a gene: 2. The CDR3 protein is CASSVAGQVTGELFF. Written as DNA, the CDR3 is TGTGCCAGCAGCGTAGCGGGACAGGTCACCGGGGAGCTGTTTTTT. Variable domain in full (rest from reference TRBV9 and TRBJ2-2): DSGVTQTPKHLITATGQRVTLRCSPRSGDLSVYWYQQSLDQGLQFLIQYYNGEERAKGNILERFSAQQFPDLHSELNLSSLELGDSALYFCASSVAGQVTGELFFGEGSRLTVL.

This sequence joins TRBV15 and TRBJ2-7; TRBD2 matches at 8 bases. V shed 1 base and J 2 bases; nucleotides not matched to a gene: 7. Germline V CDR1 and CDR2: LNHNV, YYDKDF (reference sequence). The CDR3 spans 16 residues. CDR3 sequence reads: CATSRAGGYGPYEQYF. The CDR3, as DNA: TGTGCCACCAGCAGAGCGGGGGGGTACGGGCCCTACGAGCAGTACTTC.

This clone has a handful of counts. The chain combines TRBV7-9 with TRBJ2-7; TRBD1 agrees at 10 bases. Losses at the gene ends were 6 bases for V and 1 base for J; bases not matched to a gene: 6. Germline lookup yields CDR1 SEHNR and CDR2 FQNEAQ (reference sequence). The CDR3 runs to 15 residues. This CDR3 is CASRTDRGQSYEQYF. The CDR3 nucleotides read TGTGCCAGCAGGACCGACAGGGGGCAATCCTACGAGCAGTACTTC.

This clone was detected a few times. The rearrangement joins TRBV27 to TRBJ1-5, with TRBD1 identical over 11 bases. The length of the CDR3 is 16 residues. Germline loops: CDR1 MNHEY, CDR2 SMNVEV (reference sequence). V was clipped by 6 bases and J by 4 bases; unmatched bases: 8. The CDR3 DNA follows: TGTGCCAGCAGATTTACCGGGACAGGGGGGAATCAGCCCCAGCATTTT. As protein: CASRFTGTGGNQPQHF.

The CDR3, as DNA: TGTGCCAGCAGTTTTAGTCAGGGAAGTAACTATGGCTACACCTTC. It specifies CASSFSQGSNYGYTF. This chain connects TRBV28 to TRBJ1-2; maybe TRBD1 (5 bases). Germline V CDR1 and CDR2: MDHEN, SYDVKM. Trimming removed 3 bases at V and 1 base at J, with 12 bases between. CDR3 length equals 15 residues.

CDR3 loop: CASSSGVAANTEAFF. Written as DNA, the CDR3 is TGTGCCAGCAGCTCAGGGGTAGCAGCCAACACTGAAGCTTTCTTT. This chain uses TRBV7-6 with TRBJ1-1; maybe TRBD1 (6 bases). The CDR3 is 15 amino acids. V lost 4 bases to trimming and J lost 2 bases, with 14 bases between them. Germline assignment: CDR1 SGHVS and CDR2 FNYEAQ.

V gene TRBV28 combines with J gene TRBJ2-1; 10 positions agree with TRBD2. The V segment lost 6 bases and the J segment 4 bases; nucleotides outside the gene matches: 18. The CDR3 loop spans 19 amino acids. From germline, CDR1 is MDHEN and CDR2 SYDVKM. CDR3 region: CASSLPTSGIFFGYNEQFF. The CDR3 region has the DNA TGTGCCAGCAGCCTCCCTACTAGCGGGATTTTTTTCGGGTACAATGAGCAGTTCTTC. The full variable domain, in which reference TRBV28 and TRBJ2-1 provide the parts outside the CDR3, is DVKVTQSSRYLVKRTGEKVFLECVQDMDHENMFWYRQDPGLGLRLIYFSYDVKMKEKGDIPEGYSVSREKKERFSLILESASTNQTSMYLCASSLPTSGIFFGYNEQFFGPGTRLTVL.

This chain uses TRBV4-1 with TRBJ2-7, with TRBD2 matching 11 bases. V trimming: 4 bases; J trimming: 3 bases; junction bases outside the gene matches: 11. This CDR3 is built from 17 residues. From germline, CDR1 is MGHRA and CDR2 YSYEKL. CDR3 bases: TGCGCCAGCAGCCGCCAAGCCCTGACTAGCGGGGACTACGAGCAGTACTTC. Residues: CASSRQALTSGDYEQYF.

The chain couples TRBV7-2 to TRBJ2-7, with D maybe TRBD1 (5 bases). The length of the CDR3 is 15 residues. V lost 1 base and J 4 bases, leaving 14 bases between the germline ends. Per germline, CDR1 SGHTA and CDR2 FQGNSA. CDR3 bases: TGTGCCAGCAGCTTAGGGGGCAGCCTGGGATACGAGCAGTACTTC. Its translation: CASSLGGSLGYEQYF.

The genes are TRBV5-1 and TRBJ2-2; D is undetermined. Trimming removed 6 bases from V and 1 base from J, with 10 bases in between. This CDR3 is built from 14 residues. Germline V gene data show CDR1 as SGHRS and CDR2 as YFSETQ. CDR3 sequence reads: CASKRAGNTGELFF. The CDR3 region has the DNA TGCGCCAGCAAACGTGCCGGGAACACCGGGGAGCTGTTTTTT.

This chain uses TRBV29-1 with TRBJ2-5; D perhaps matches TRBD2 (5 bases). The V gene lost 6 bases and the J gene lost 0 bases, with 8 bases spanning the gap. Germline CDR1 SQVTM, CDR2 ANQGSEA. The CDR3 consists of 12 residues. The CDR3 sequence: CSVRLYQETQYF. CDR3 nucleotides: TGCAGCGTCAGACTATACCAAGAGACCCAGTACTTC.